The sample holds one count of the clone carrying this T cell receptor beta chain. Per sorted-subset replicate PCR, input was approximately 180 ng DNA, representing about 29,000 T cell genomes. TCRdb keeps only in-frame clones here, not all; method: immunoSEQ multiplex PCR. This table has around 2.5 million clones, 80% to 95% appearing once. The sample is drawn from a study of shared clonotypes between healthy human individuals. The germline gives CDR1 MNHEY, CDR2 SVGAGI. The CDR3 sequence is 15 residues long. In the CD4+ fraction, cells were divided into CD45RA+ naive and CD45RA-negative memory subsets.

The origin of this receptor is a man between 18 and 35 years old in good health. Some clones in this sample may be carry-over from other donors' samples. Material for sequencing was naive CD4+ T cells from PBMCs. The subset here: CD45RA+ positively selected. The chain has TRBV6-5 and TRBJ2-5; D may be TRBD1 or TRBD2 (7 bases each). The J call may not be correct, given that the DNA end is closer to TRBJ2-7. The CDR3 reads CASRSTGEGSYEQYF. The CDR3 DNA reads as TGTGCCAGCAGGTCCACAGGGGAGGGCTCCTACGAGCAGTACTTC.